Listed here are 6 T cell receptor beta chains from one sample, sequenced in a study of identical twins. TCRdb re-called the 5' RACE reads with MiXCR, one entry per CDR3 protein. This table holds under 500,000 distinct CDR3 sequences, roughly an eighth found once. These data were also reused for a study on yellow fever vaccine responses in identical twins.

Sequencing was carried out using CD4+ T cells sorted from blood. The receptors shown here come from a woman under 30 in good health.

At least ten counts were recorded for this clonotype. The rearrangement links TRBV20-1 to TRBJ1-1; 10 bases map to TRBD1. This CDR3 has 13 residues. Germline CDR1 and CDR2: DFQATT and SNEGSKA (reference sequence). After removal of 5 bases from V and 10 bases from J, the junction contained 10 bases not matched to a gene. CDR3 residues: CSAGPGTGDPAFF. CDR3 coding DNA: TGCAGTGCTGGACCCGGGACAGGGGACCCAGCTTTCTTT.

This clonotype was seen a handful of times. The V gene is TRBV7-2, the J gene TRBJ2-7; 9 nucleotides agree with TRBD1. V lost 8 bases to trimming and J lost 5 bases; unmatched junction nucleotides: 7. Per the germline V gene, CDR1 is SGHTA and CDR2 is FQGNSA. The CDR3 runs to 13 residues. The CDR3 DNA is TGTGCCAGCTCCCGGGACAGGGTCAACGAGCAGTACTTC. As protein: CASSRDRVNEQYF.

Here the CDR3 reads CASSPWDTGRGEQFF. The CDR3 nucleotides read TGTGCCAGCAGTCCCTGGGACACGGGGAGGGGTGAGCAGTTCTTC. This chain links TRBV27 with TRBJ2-1; TRBD2 might be the D (7 bases). There are 15 residues in the CDR3. Germline V lookup: CDR1 MNHEY, CDR2 SMNVEV (reference sequence). The ends were cut back, 5 bases at V and 9 bases at J, with 20 bases in the middle.

There are many counts of this clonotype. This chain links TRBV5-1 with TRBJ2-2, with TRBD2 as a possible D gene (6 bases). Trimming cost V 5 bases and J 4 bases, with 12 bases left between them. The CDR3 covers 14 residues. Germline assignment: CDR1 SGHRS and CDR2 YFSETQ. The CDR3, as DNA: TGCGCCAGCAGTGTCGGGGGAGTCACCGGGGAGCTGTTTTTT. It yields the protein CASSVGGVTGELFF.

The chain uses TRBV4-3 and TRBJ2-2; D may match TRBD1 or TRBD2 (5 bases each). V was clipped by 2 bases and J by 8 bases, with 12 bases between them. The CDR3 spans 14 residues. The V gene's germline CDR1 is LGHNA and CDR2 YSLEER. The CDR3 protein is CASSQLRGRGELFF. For the CDR3, the DNA is TGCGCCAGCAGCCAACTCCGGGGCCGAGGGGAGCTGTTTTTT.

This clonotype appeared a few times. The rearrangement links TRBV7-2 to TRBJ2-7, with D perhaps TRBD1 (6 bases). The germline V and J ends were trimmed by 4 bases and 2 bases, with 15 bases remaining between them. This CDR3 contains 15 residues. Germline assignment: CDR1 SGHTA and CDR2 FQGNSA. CDR3 nucleotides: TGTGCCAGCAGCTCCAAGACAGGTGCAACCTACGAGCAGTACTTC. Protein product: CASSSKTGATYEQYF. Supplemented by reference TRBV7-2 and TRBJ2-7, the full variable domain reads GAGVSQSPSNKVTEKGKDVELRCDPISGHTALYWYRQSLGQGLEFLIYFQGNSAPDKSGLPSDRFSAERTGGSVSTLTIQRTQQEDSAVYLCASSSKTGATYEQYFGPGTRLTVT.